The following is a T cell receptor (beta chain) sequence with its context. Its target is not known. This CDR3 is also generated by other DNA sequences in the sample. This sample stems from a study of T cell responses to AZD1222 COVID-19 vaccine. Points from the study as a whole: Clonal diversity was possibly underestimated; the donors were predominantly white British and more often female.

Germline V gene lookup returns CDR1 LGHDT and CDR2 YNNKEL (reference sequence). The ends lost 1 base at V and 2 bases at J; junction bases unmatched: 2. CDR3 length: 14 amino acids. Some clones are missing from TCRdb's copy, which holds only in-frame ones; the method was immunoSEQ multiplex PCR. The table includes 140,000 to 150,000 clones, over 85% detected once. This chain uses TRBV3-1 (or the pseudogene TRBV3-2) with TRBJ2-7; 7 bases match TRBD2. Sample: peripheral blood, taken on day 0 of AZD1222 vaccination. This TCR derives from an adult in good health. The CDR3 bases are TGTGCCAGCAGCCAAGCTAGCGGCCCCTACGAGCAGTACTTC. This gives the protein CASSQASGPYEQYF.